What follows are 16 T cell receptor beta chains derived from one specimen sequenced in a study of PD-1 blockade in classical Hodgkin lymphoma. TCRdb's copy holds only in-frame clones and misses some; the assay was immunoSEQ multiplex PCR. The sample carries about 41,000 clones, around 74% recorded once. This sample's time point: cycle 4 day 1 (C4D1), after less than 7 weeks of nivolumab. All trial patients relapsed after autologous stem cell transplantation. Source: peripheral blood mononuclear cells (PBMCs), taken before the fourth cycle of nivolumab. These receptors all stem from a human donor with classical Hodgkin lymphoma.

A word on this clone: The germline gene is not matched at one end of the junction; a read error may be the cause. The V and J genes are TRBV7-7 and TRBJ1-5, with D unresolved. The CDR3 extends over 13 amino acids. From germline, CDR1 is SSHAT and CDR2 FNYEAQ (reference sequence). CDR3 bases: TGTGCTAGCAGCAAGGGTCTCAATCAGCCCCAGCATTTT. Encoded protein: CASSKGLNQPQHF.

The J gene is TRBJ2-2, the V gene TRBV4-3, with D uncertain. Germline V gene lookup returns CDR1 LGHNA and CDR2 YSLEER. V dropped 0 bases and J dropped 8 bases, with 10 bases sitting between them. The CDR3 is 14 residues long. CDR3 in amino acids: CASSQDSLGGELFF. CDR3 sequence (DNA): TGCGCCAGCAGCCAAGATTCTCTTGGAGGGGAGCTGTTTTTT.

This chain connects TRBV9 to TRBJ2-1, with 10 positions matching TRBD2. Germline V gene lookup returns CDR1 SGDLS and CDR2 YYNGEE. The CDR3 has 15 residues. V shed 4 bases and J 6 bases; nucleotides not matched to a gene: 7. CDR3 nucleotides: TGTGCCAGCAGCCCGCGGGGACTAGCGAGCAATGAGCAGTTCTTC. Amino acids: CASSPRGLASNEQFF. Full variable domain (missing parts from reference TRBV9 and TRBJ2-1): DSGVTQTPKHLITATGQRVTLRCSPRSGDLSVYWYQQSLDQGLQFLIQYYNGEERAKGNILERFSAQQFPDLHSELNLSSLELGDSALYFCASSPRGLASNEQFFGPGTRLTVL.

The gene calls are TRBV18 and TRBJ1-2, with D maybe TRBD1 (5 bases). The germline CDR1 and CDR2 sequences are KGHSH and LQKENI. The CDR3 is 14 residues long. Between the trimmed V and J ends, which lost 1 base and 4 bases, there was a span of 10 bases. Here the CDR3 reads CASSPQGNSYGYTF. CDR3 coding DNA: TGTGCCAGCTCACCACAGGGGAATAGCTATGGCTACACCTTC.

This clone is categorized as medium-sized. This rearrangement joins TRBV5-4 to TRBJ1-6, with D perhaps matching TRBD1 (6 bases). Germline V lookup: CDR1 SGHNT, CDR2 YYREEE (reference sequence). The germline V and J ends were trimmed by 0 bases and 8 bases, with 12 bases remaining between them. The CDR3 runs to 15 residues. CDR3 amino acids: CASSLAGQGHSPLHF. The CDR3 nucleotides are TGTGCCAGCAGCTTGGCGGGACAAGGGCATTCACCCCTCCACTTT. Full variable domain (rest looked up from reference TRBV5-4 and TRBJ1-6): ETGVTQSPTHLIKTRGQQVTLRCSSQSGHNTVSWYQQALGQGPQFIFQYYREEENGRGNFPPRFSGLQFPNYSSELNVNALELDDSALYLCASSLAGQGHSPLHFGNGTRLTVT.

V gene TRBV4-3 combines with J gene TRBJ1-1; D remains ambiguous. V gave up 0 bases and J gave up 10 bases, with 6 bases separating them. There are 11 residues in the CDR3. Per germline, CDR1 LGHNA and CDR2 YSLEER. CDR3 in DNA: TGCGCCAGCAGCCAAGATGGGATAGCTTTCTTT. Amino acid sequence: CASSQDGIAFF.

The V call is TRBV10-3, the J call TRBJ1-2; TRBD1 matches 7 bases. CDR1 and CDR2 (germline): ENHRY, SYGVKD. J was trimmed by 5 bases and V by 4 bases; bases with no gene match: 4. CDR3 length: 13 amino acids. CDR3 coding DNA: TGTGCCATCAGTGCTACAGGGGAATATGGCTACACCTTC. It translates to CAISATGEYGYTF.

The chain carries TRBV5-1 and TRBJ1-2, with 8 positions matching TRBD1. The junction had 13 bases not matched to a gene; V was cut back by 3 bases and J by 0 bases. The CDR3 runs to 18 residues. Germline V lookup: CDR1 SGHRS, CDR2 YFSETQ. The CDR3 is CASSSTPTGVLSNYGYTF. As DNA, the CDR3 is TGCGCCAGCAGCTCCACCCCGACAGGGGTCCTCTCTAACTATGGCTACACCTTC.

CDR3 protein: CASSFRVLDQPQHF. CDR3 DNA sequence: TGTGCCAGCTCATTTAGGGTGCTCGATCAGCCCCAGCATTTT. J is TRBJ1-5 and V is TRBV18; D not certain. This CDR3 region has 14 residues. Trimming left V 5 bases short and J 5 bases short, with 13 bases between. Germline V gives CDR1 KGHSH, CDR2 LQKENI.

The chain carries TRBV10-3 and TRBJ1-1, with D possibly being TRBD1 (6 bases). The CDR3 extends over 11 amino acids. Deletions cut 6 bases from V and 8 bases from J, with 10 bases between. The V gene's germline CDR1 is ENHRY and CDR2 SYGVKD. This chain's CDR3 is CAIRSGTEAFF. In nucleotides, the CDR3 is TGTGCCATCAGATCCGGGACAGAAGCTTTCTTT.

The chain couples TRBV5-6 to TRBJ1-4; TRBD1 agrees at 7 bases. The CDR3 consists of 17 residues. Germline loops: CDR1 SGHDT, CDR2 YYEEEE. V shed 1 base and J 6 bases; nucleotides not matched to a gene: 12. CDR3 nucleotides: TGTGCCAGCAGCTTGTACCCGGGGGAGGGGGCAGATGAAAAACTGTTTTTT. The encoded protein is CASSLYPGEGADEKLFF.

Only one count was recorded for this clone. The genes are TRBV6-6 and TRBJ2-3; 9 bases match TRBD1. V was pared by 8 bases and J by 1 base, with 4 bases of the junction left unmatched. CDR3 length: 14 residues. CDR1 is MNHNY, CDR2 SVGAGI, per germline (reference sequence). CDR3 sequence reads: CASLGQGRTDTQYF. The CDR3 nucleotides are TGTGCCAGCTTGGGACAGGGTCGCACAGATACGCAGTATTTT.

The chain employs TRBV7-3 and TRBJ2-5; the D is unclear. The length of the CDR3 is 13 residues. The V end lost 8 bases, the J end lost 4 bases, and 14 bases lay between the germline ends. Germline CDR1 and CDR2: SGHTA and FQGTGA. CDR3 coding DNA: TGTGCCAGCGCCGAGACAACCCTAGAGACCCAGTACTTC. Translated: CASAETTLETQYF.

Here the CDR3 reads CASIPQGGGDNEQFF. The CDR3 coding sequence is TGTGCCAGCATCCCACAGGGTGGCGGGGACAATGAGCAGTTCTTC. This chain uses TRBV27 with TRBJ2-1; D possibly matches TRBD1 or TRBD2 (6 bases each). Germline V gene sequence: CDR1 MNHEY, CDR2 SMNVEV (reference sequence). The CDR3 loop spans 15 amino acids. The V gene lost 7 bases and the J gene lost 5 bases, with 18 bases spanning the gap.

For the CDR3, the DNA is TGTGCCAGCAGCTTGGATGAGATTCTCCACTTT. Translated, it gives CASSLDEILHF. The chain joins TRBV7-9 to TRBJ1-6; D uncertain. The CDR3 loop spans 11 amino acids. CDR1 and CDR2 from the germline V gene are SEHNR and FQNEAQ (reference sequence). Between the trimmed V and J ends, which lost 3 bases and 16 bases, there was a span of 10 bases.

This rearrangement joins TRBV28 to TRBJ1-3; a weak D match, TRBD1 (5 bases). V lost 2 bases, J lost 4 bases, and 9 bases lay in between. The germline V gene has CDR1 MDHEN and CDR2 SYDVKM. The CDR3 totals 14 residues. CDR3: CASSLGGSGNTIYF. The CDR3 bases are TGTGCCAGCAGTTTAGGGGGATCCGGAAACACCATATATTTT.